Below are 5 T cell receptor beta chains sequenced from a single sample in a study of blood T cell repertoires in COVID-19. Data came from immunoSEQ multiplex PCR; TCRdb stores just in-frame clones and leaves some out. Found here are roughly 53,000 clones, about nine tenths of them singletons; the top ten hold around 8.2%. The specimen sequenced was peripheral blood. The receptors stem from a middle-aged woman with active COVID-19.

The chain uses TRBV2 and TRBJ2-7; D might be TRBD1 (7 bases). CDR3 length: 15 residues. V was shortened by 5 bases and J by 2 bases, with 16 bases between the two germline ends. Germline CDR1 SNHLY, CDR2 FYNNEI. The CDR3 DNA reads as TGTGCCAGCAGTAGCCCGACAGGGACTCCCTACGAGCAGTACTTC. Protein: CASSSPTGTPYEQYF. The variable domain in full, with the rest retrieved from reference TRBV2 and TRBJ2-7, is EPEVTQTPSHQVTQMGQEVILRCVPISNHLYFYWYRQILGQKVEFLVSFYNNEISEKSEIFDDQFSVERPDGSNFTLKIRSTKLEDSAMYFCASSSPTGTPYEQYFGPGTRLTVT.

This chain uses TRBV3-1 (or the pseudogene TRBV3-2) with TRBJ1-2; 7 nucleotides line up with TRBD1. V dropped 5 bases and J dropped 8; count of bases not matched to a gene: 2. This CDR3 is 11 amino acids long. CDR1 is LGHDT, CDR2 YNNKEL, per germline (reference sequence). CDR3 nucleotides: TGTGCCAGCAGCACAGGGGAAGGCTACACCTTC. It yields the protein CASSTGEGYTF.

The CDR3 here is CASSANRGADTEAFF. CDR3 bases: TGTGCCAGTAGTGCCAACAGGGGCGCCGACACTGAAGCTTTCTTT. The chain recombines TRBV19 with TRBJ1-1, with 7 nucleotides matching TRBD1. With V trimmed by 5 bases and J by 3 bases, 9 bases remained unmatched. The CDR3 has 15 amino acids. The germline gives CDR1 LNHDA, CDR2 SQIVND (reference sequence).

This chain connects TRBV5-4 to TRBJ2-1; TRBD1 aligns across 12 bases. V dropped 10 bases and J dropped 8; count of bases not matched to a gene: 13. The CDR3 is 15 amino acids. Germline V gene sequence: CDR1 SGHNT, CDR2 YYREEE (reference sequence). This chain's CDR3 is CAGNFRDRGPHEQFF. CDR3 coding DNA: TGTGCCGGGAACTTTCGGGACAGGGGGCCCCATGAGCAGTTCTTC.

This rearrangement joins TRBV5-8 to TRBJ1-1; TRBD1 aligns across 7 bases. V lost 2 bases, J lost 4 bases, and 5 bases stayed unmatched. Germline CDR1 reads SGHTS; CDR2 reads YDEGEE. The CDR3 loop spans 14 amino acids. Written as DNA, the CDR3 is TGTGCCAGCAGCTTCCCGGGACAGAGCACTGAAGCTTTCTTT. Its protein is CASSFPGQSTEAFF.